The 21 T cell receptor beta chains listed next were all sequenced from one sample in a study of blood T cell repertoires in COVID-19. This table comes from immunoSEQ multiplex PCR, and its TCRdb copy is limited to in-frame clones, with some not included. The sample records 120,000 or so clones, 87% being singletons. Sequences were obtained from peripheral blood. These receptors all come from a human donor in a cohort sampled during active COVID-19.

As for this clone: An end of the junction does not agree with germline; a read error may underlie this. The chain has TRBV7-7 and TRBJ2-5; 7 bases are shared with TRBD1. This CDR3 is built from 11 residues. Germline-derived CDR1 and CDR2 are SSHAT and FNYEAQ (reference sequence). This CDR3 reads CASSAGGTQYF. In nucleotides, the CDR3 is TGTGCTAGCAGCGCAGGGGGAACCCAGTACTTC.

This clone was recorded once. V gene TRBV15 combines with J gene TRBJ2-7, with 8 bases identical to TRBD1. The CDR3 contains 15 residues. V lost 1 base to trimming and J lost 4 bases; unmatched junction nucleotides: 6. Germline V gene lookup returns CDR1 LNHNV and CDR2 YYDKDF (reference sequence). CDR3 protein: CATSRGGQANYEQYF. CDR3 bases: TGTGCCACCAGCAGAGGGGGACAGGCCAATTACGAGCAGTACTTC. The full variable domain, its missing parts supplied by reference TRBV15 and TRBJ2-7, is DAMVIQNPRYQVTQFGKPVTLSCSQTLNHNVMYWYQQKSSQAPKLLFHYYDKDFNNEADTPDNFQSRRPNTSFCFLDIRSPGLGDTAMYLCATSRGGQANYEQYFGPGTRLTVT.

The chain is built from TRBV19 and TRBJ2-3; the D gene is possibly TRBD2 (6 bases). The CDR3 is 16 amino acids. V lost 6 bases to trimming and J lost 3 bases, with 19 bases between them. The V gene's germline CDR1 is LNHDA and CDR2 SQIVND (reference sequence). This chain's CDR3 is CASSLRGLQGTDTQYF. The DNA for the CDR3 is TGTGCCAGTAGCCTCCGGGGACTTCAGGGTACAGATACGCAGTATTTT. The full variable domain, with the rest looked up from reference TRBV19 and TRBJ2-3, is DGGITQSPKYLFRKEGQNVTLSCEQNLNHDAMYWYRQDPGQGLRLIYYSQIVNDFQKGDIAEGYSVSREKKESFPLTVTSAQKNPTAFYLCASSLRGLQGTDTQYFGPGTRLTVL.

The chain couples TRBV7-8 to TRBJ1-5, with 8 positions matching TRBD1. CDR3 length: 14 amino acids. The ends lost 7 bases at V and 4 bases at J; junction bases unmatched: 6. Per germline, CDR1 SGHVS and CDR2 FQNEAQ. CDR3 in DNA: TGTGCCAGCAAGCAGGGGGCGAAGAATCAGCCCCAGCATTTT. The encoded protein is CASKQGAKNQPQHF. The variable domain in full, with the rest retrieved from reference TRBV7-8 and TRBJ1-5, is GAGVSQSPRYKVAKRGQDVALRCDPISGHVSLFWYQQALGQGPEFLTYFQNEAQLDKSGLPSDRFFAERPEGSVSTLKIQRTQQEDSAVYLCASKQGAKNQPQHFGDGTRLSIL.

The gene calls are TRBV5-8 and TRBJ1-6; 9 nucleotides match TRBD1. Germline lookup yields CDR1 SGHTS and CDR2 YDEGEE. V gave up 3 bases and J gave up 5 bases; unmatched junction bases: 3. The CDR3 sequence is 15 residues long. Written as DNA, the CDR3 is TGTGCCAGCAGCTCAGGACAGGGGAATAATTCACCCCTCCACTTT. It translates to CASSSGQGNNSPLHF.

The J gene is TRBJ1-6, the V gene TRBV7-9; 8 nucleotides match TRBD1. The germline V gene encodes CDR1 SEHNR and CDR2 FQNEAQ (reference sequence). The CDR3 is 15 residues long. The V segment lost 5 bases and the J segment 7 bases; nucleotides outside the gene matches: 7. The CDR3 bases are TGTGCCAGCAGCCTGACAGGGGACCAGAATTCACCCCTCCACTTT. Protein sequence: CASSLTGDQNSPLHF.

A word on this clone: A read error may be the cause here, since a much bigger clone is one base away. The chain couples TRBV3-1 (or the pseudogene TRBV3-2) to TRBJ1-1, with TRBD1 as a possible D gene (5 bases). CDR1 is LGHDT, CDR2 YNNKEL, per germline (reference sequence). The CDR3 totals 14 residues. V lost 4 bases and J 1 base, leaving 10 bases between the germline ends. CDR3: CASSPETGNTEAFF. In nucleotides, the CDR3 is TGTGCCAGCAGCCCTGAAACAGGGAACACTGAAGCTTTCTTT.

The chain is built from TRBV29-1 and TRBJ2-1, with 7 bases aligning to TRBD2. This CDR3 has 18 amino acids. J lost 1 base, V lost 2 bases, and 14 bases had no gene match. The germline CDR1 and CDR2 sequences are SQVTM and ANQGSEA. The CDR3 DNA reads as TGCAGCGTTGAATTACCTCCGTCCGGCGGGAGTTCCTACAATGAGCAGTTCTTC. The encoded protein is CSVELPPSGGSSYNEQFF.

This clone was recorded once. The chain recombines TRBV20-1 with TRBJ1-1; D possibly corresponds to TRBD1 (5 bases). Per germline, CDR1 DFQATT and CDR2 SNEGSKA (reference sequence). V lost 5 bases and J lost 5, with 9 bases in between. The length of the CDR3 is 11 residues. The CDR3 reads CSAQGDTEAFF. The CDR3 nucleotides read TGCAGTGCTCAGGGTGATACTGAAGCTTTCTTT.

V usage is TRBV3-1 (or the pseudogene TRBV3-2) and J usage is TRBJ2-5, with D unclear. Trimming took 4 bases from V and 3 from J, leaving 9 bases between them. The CDR3 spans 13 residues. CDR1 LGHDT and CDR2 YNNKEL come from the germline V gene (reference sequence). This CDR3 is CASSRASEETQYF. CDR3 DNA sequence: TGTGCCAGCAGCCGGGCATCGGAAGAGACCCAGTACTTC.

The chain is built from TRBV12-3 or TRBV12-4 and TRBJ2-1; D is uncertain. The CDR3 length is 13 residues. Trimming left V 3 bases short and J 4 bases short, with 7 bases between. The CDR3 spells CASSLRRYNEQFF. The CDR3 DNA reads TGTGCCAGCAGTTTGCGCAGGTACAATGAGCAGTTCTTC.

The CDR3 sequence: CSARGGYTF. DNA for the CDR3: TGCAGTGCCAGGGGTGGCTACACCTTC. The J gene is TRBJ1-2, the V gene TRBV20-1, with TRBD1 as a possible D gene (6 bases). This CDR3 is built from 9 residues. V was clipped by 6 bases and J by 7 bases, with 6 bases between them. Germline CDR1 and CDR2: DFQATT and SNEGSKA (reference sequence).

This chain connects TRBV7-9 to TRBJ2-7; D is ambiguous. CDR3 length: 14 residues. The V end lost 6 bases, the J end lost 2 bases, and 14 bases lay between the germline ends. From germline, CDR1 is SEHNR and CDR2 FQNEAQ (reference sequence). The DNA for the CDR3 is TGTGCCAGCAGTAAGAATTCACTTGCCTACGAGCAGTACTTC. Amino acid sequence: CASSKNSLAYEQYF.

V gene TRBV4-3 combines with J gene TRBJ1-2, with D possibly matching TRBD1 (6 bases). Germline CDR1 and CDR2: LGHNA and YSLEER. V was trimmed by 4 bases and J by 4 bases, leaving 16 bases between them. This CDR3 comprises 15 residues. The CDR3 sequence is CASSPGGQGIYGYTF. The DNA for the CDR3 is TGCGCCAGCAGCCCCGGCGGCCAGGGGATCTATGGCTACACCTTC.

In this sample, this clone turned up a few times. The chain carries TRBV7-9 and TRBJ2-7, with 9 bases fitting TRBD1. Germline CDR1 is SEHNR and CDR2 is FQNEAQ (reference sequence). The CDR3 is 16 residues long. J lost 2 bases, V lost 3 bases, and 8 bases had no gene match. The chain's CDR3 is CASSLGTGGQTYEQYF. In DNA, the CDR3 is TGTGCCAGCAGCTTGGGCACAGGGGGCCAGACCTACGAGCAGTACTTC.

The chain is built from TRBV29-1 and TRBJ2-7, with 7 positions matching TRBD1. This CDR3 is built from 12 residues. In germline, CDR1 is SQVTM, CDR2 ANQGSEA. With V trimmed by 2 bases and J by 7 bases, 5 bases remained unmatched. The CDR3 region has the DNA TGCAGCGTTGAACAGGGGGTGGGGGAGCAGTACTTC. This codes for CSVEQGVGEQYF.

This sequence joins TRBV2 and TRBJ2-4; 7 bases line up with TRBD1. This CDR3 is built from 14 residues. The V segment lost 4 bases and the J segment 6 bases; nucleotides outside the gene matches: 6. From germline, CDR1 is SNHLY and CDR2 FYNNEI. The CDR3 region is CASSVATGRNIQYF. CDR3 in DNA: TGTGCCAGCAGTGTGGCGACAGGGAGAAACATTCAGTACTTC.

The chain uses TRBV29-1 and TRBJ2-2; D gene uncertain. The CDR3 loop spans 14 amino acids. The V gene's germline CDR1 is SQVTM and CDR2 ANQGSEA. Trimming cost V 2 bases and J 5 bases, with 12 bases left between them. DNA for the CDR3: TGCAGCGTTGAATCAATCCGGCGGACCGGGGAGCTGTTTTTT. It is translated as CSVESIRRTGELFF.

This clone was seen more than once but under ten times. V gene TRBV24-1 combines with J gene TRBJ2-2; a weak D match, TRBD1 (6 bases). Deletions cut 3 bases from V and 3 bases from J, with 7 bases between. Germline V lookup: CDR1 KGHDR, CDR2 SFDVKD. This CDR3 comprises 14 residues. In DNA form, the CDR3 reads TGTGCCACCAGTGATCACAGGGACACCGGGGAGCTGTTTTTT. Amino acid sequence: CATSDHRDTGELFF.

The gene calls are TRBV5-8 and TRBJ1-5; D ambiguous. The V gene's germline CDR1 is SGHTS and CDR2 YDEGEE. The CDR3 has 14 residues. V lost 2 bases and J 4 bases, leaving 10 bases between the germline ends. Here the CDR3 reads CASSLASGNQPQHF. The CDR3, as DNA: TGTGCCAGCAGCTTAGCTTCAGGAAATCAGCCCCAGCATTTT.

This chain uses TRBV10-3 with TRBJ1-1, with 7 positions matching TRBD1. Germline assignment: CDR1 ENHRY and CDR2 SYGVKD. The CDR3 extends over 14 amino acids. CDR3 loop: CAHRPGGMNTEAFF. The CDR3 DNA follows: TGTGCACACCGGCCAGGGGGAATGAACACTGAAGCTTTCTTT.